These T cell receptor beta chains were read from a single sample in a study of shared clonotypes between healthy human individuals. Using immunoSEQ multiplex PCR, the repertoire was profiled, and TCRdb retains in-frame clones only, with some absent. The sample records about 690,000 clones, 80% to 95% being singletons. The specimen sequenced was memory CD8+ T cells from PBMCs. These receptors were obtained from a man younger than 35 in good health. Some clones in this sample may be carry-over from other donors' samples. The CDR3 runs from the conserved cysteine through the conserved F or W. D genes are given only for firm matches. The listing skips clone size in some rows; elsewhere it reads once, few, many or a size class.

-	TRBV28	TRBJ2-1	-	CASTPEGGYNEQFF	TGTGCCAGCACCCCCGAGGGAGGATACAATGAGCAGTTCTTC
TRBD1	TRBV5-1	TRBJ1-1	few	CASSLSGQGLGNTEAFF	TGCGCCAGCAGCCTTTCTGGACAGGGATTAGGGAACACTGAAGCTTTCTTT
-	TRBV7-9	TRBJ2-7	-	CASRFGPSYEQYF	TGTGCCAGCAGGTTTGGACCATCTTACGAGCAGTACTTC
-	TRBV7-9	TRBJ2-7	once	CASSPKGVHEQYF	TGTGCCAGCAGCCCTAAAGGGGTCCACGAGCAGTACTTC
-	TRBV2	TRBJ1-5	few	CASSDGAGNQPQHF	TGTGCCAGCAGTGACGGGGCGGGCAATCAGCCCCAGCATTTT
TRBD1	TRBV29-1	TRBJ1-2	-	CSVAGGLYGYTF	TGCAGCGTTGCAGGGGGGCTCTATGGCTACACCTTC
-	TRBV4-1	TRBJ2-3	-	CASSQVSLLSDTQYF	TGCGCCAGCAGCCAAGTCTCCCTACTCTCAGATACGCAGTATTTT
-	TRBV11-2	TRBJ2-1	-	CASSLGQNGLGEQFF	TGTGCCAGCAGCTTAGGTCAGAACGGGTTGGGTGAGCAGTTCTTC
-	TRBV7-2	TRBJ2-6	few	CASSPKGGVGANVLTF	TGTGCCAGCAGCCCTAAAGGCGGGGTTGGGGCCAACGTCCTGACTTTC
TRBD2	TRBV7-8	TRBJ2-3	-	CASSFSLAGVRDTQYF	TGTGCCAGCAGCTTTTCCTTAGCGGGAGTACGAGATACGCAGTATTTT
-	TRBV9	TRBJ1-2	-	CASSAPDSNYGYTF	TGTGCCAGCAGCGCCCCCGACAGTAACTATGGCTACACCTTC
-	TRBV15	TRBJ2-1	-	CATAQFGWDSYNEQFF	TGTGCCACCGCACAATTCGGCTGGGACTCCTACAATGAGCAGTTCTTC
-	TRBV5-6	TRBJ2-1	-	CASSLGQGWGNEQFF	TGTGCCAGCAGCTTGGGTCAGGGGTGGGGTAATGAGCAGTTCTTC
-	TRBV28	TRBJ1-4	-	CASKTRGSNEKLFF	TGTGCCAGCAAGACGCGGGGGAGCAACGAAAAACTGTTTTTT
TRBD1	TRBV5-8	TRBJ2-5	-	CASSPGDRGETQYF	TGTGCCAGCAGCCCGGGGGACAGGGGGGAGACCCAGTACTTC
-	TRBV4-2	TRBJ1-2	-	CASSPLPDTRAYYGYTF	TGTGCCAGCAGCCCCCTACCGGACACCAGGGCGTACTATGGCTACACCTTC
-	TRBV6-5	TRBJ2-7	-	CASISASSYEQYF	TGTGCCAGCATCTCGGCCAGCTCCTACGAGCAGTACTTC
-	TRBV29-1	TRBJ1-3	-	CSVGTVAGNTIYF	TGCAGCGTTGGGACAGTCGCTGGAAACACCATATATTTT
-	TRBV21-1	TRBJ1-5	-	CASSKERAARFNQPQHF	TGTGCCAGCAGCAAAGAACGTGCAGCCCGATTCAATCAGCCCCAGCATTTT
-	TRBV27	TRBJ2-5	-	CASSLGESEGPQETQYF	TGTGCCAGCAGTCTCGGGGAGTCAGAGGGGCCCCAAGAGACCCAGTACTTC
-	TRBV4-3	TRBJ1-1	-	CASSQDGSGLTDTEAFF	TGCGCCAGCAGCCAAGATGGGTCAGGGCTTACGGACACTGAAGCTTTCTTT
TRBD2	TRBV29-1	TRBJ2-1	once	CSVQETGTRYYNEQFF	TGCAGCGTGCAAGAAACCGGGACTAGATACTACAATGAGCAGTTCTTC
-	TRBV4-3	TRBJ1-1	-	CASSQDYRVEWKVNTEAFF	TGCGCCAGCAGCCAAGATTACAGGGTTGAGTGGAAGGTTAACACTGAAGCTTTCTTT
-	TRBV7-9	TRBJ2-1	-	CASSLKDRRGEQFF	TGTGCCAGCAGTCTTAAAGACAGGCGTGGTGAGCAGTTCTTC
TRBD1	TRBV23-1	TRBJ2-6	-	CASSQPGQGFGVLTF	TGCGCCAGCAGTCAACCCGGACAGGGTTTCGGCGTCCTGACTTTC
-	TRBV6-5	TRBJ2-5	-	CASSPVYVQETQYF	TGTGCCAGCAGTCCCGTCTACGTCCAAGAGACCCAGTACTTC
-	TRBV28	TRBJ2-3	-	CASGPQSFTDTQYF	TGTGCCAGCGGACCTCAGTCCTTCACAGATACGCAGTATTTT
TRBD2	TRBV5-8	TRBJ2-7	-	CASSLPRTSGSYLYEQYF	TGTGCCAGCAGCTTACCCCGGACTAGCGGGTCTTACCTCTACGAGCAGTACTTC
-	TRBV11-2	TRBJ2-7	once	CASSATEPYEQYF	TGTGCCAGCAGCGCAACCGAGCCCTACGAGCAGTACTTC
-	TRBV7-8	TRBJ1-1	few	CASSLGSGKEAFF	TGTGCCAGCAGCTTAGGTTCGGGGAAGGAAGCTTTCTTT
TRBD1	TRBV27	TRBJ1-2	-	CASGQGARGYTF	TGTGCCAGCGGACAGGGGGCGCGTGGCTACACCTTC
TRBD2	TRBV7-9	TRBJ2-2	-	CASSSPLTSGNHGELFF	TGTGCCAGCAGCTCCCCTCTGACTAGCGGGAATCACGGGGAGCTGTTTTTT
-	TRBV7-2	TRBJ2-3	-	CASSLHPWRSTDTQYF	TGTGCCAGCAGCTTACACCCCTGGAGAAGCACAGATACGCAGTATTTT
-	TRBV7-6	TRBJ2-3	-	CASSPQLRTDTDTQYF	TGTGCCAGCAGCCCCCAACTAAGGACGGACACAGATACGCAGTATTTT
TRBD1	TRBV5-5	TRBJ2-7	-	CASSLRTGPYEQYF	TGTGCCAGCAGCCTCCGGACAGGTCCCTACGAGCAGTACTTC
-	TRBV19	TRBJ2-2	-	CASSYPRSTGDTGELFF	TGTGCCAGTAGTTACCCCCGTTCGACGGGAGACACCGGGGAGCTGTTTTTT
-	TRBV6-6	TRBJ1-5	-	CASTHGGRERSQPQHF	TGTGCCAGCACCCACGGAGGCAGGGAGAGGAGTCAGCCCCAGCATTTT
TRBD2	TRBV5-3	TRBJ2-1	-	CARSLDLGGRPSYNEQFF	TGTGCCAGAAGCTTGGACCTCGGCGGGAGGCCGTCCTACAATGAGCAGTTCTTC
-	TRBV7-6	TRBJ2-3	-	CASSLAVQGDTQYF	TGTGCCAGCAGCTTAGCTGTCCAGGGGGATACGCAGTATTTT
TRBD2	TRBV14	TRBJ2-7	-	CASSQGLAGAYEQYF	TGTGCCAGCAGCCAAGGTCTAGCGGGGGCCTACGAGCAGTACTTC
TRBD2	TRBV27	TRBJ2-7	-	CASSTSGRVYEQYF	TGTGCCAGCAGTACTAGCGGGAGAGTCTACGAGCAGTACTTC
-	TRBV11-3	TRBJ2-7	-	CASSPYLGYEQYF	TGTGCCAGCAGCCCTTATCTAGGCTACGAGCAGTACTTC
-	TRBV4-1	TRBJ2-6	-	CASNDLLGANVLTF	TGCGCCAGCAACGACCTTCTGGGGGCCAACGTCCTGACTTTC
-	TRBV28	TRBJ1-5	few	CASSLGVSNQPQHF	TGTGCCAGCAGTTTAGGGGTTAGCAATCAGCCCCAGCATTTT
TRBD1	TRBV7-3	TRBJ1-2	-	CASSPDRGPNYGYTF	TGTGCCAGCAGCCCGGACAGGGGACCTAACTATGGCTACACCTTC
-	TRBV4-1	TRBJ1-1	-	CASSPGPGNTEAFF	TGCGCCAGCAGCCCTGGGCCCGGGAACACTGAAGCTTTCTTT
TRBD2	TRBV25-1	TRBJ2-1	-	CASSGSGGSYNEQFF	TGTGCCAGCAGCGGGAGCGGGGGCTCCTACAATGAGCAGTTCTTC
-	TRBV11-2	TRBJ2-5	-	CASSLGLRTQETQYF	TGTGCCAGCAGCTTAGGGCTCAGGACCCAAGAGACCCAGTACTTC
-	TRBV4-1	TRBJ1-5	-	CASSQVLGAGQPQHF	TGCGCCAGCAGCCAAGTGTTGGGGGCAGGGCAGCCCCAGCATTTT
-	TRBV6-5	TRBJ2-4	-	CASSGRSGFQNIQYF	TGTGCCAGCAGTGGGCGGAGCGGGTTCCAAAACATTCAGTACTTC
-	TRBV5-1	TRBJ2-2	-	CASSLSPPMRAPNTGELFF	TGCGCCAGCAGCTTGTCCCCACCGATGAGGGCTCCCAACACCGGGGAGCTGTTTTTT
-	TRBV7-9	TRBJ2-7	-	CATWGDHEQYF	TGTGCCACCTGGGGGGACCACGAGCAGTACTTC
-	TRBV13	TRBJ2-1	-	CASSRPGRYNEQFF	TGTGCCAGCAGCCGACCGGGCCGGTACAATGAGCAGTTCTTC
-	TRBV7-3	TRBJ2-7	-	CASSSDGSAYEQYF	TGTGCCAGCAGCTCAGACGGATCAGCCTACGAGCAGTACTTC
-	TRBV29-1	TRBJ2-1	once	CSVVGPSNEQFF	TGCAGCGTTGTAGGTCCCAGCAATGAGCAGTTCTTC
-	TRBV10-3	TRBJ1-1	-	CAISGWDTEAFF	TGTGCCATCAGTGGTTGGGACACTGAAGCTTTCTTT
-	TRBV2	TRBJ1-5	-	CASSAGLRGPQHF	TGTGCCAGCAGTGCAGGGTTGCGAGGGCCCCAGCATTTT
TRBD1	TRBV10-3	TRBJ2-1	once	CAISEGQGGNEQFF	TGTGCCATCAGTGAGGGACAGGGGGGAAATGAGCAGTTCTTC
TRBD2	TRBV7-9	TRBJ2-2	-	CASSLGLAGASGELFF	TGTGCCAGCAGCTTAGGGCTAGCGGGAGCGTCCGGGGAGCTGTTTTTT